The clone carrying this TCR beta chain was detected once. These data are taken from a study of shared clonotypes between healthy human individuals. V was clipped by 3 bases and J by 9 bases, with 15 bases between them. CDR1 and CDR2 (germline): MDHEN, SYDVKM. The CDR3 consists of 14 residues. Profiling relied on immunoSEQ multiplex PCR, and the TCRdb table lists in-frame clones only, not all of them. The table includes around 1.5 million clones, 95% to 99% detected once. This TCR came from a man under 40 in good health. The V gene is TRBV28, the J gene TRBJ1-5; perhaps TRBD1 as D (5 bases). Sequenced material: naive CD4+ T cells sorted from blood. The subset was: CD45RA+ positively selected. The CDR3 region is CASSFRDRTPPQHF. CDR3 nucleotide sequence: TGTGCCAGCAGTTTCCGGGACCGCACACCGCCCCAGCATTTT.